This entry describes one T cell receptor (beta chain). The source of the sample is a study of CD8 T cells in Susac syndrome. High-throughput TCR beta sequencing covered peripheral CD8+ and CD4+ T cells. The CDR3 extends over 12 amino acids. Deletions cut 1 base from V and 7 bases from J, with 5 bases between. cDNA came from approximately 0.5 to 1 ug RNA primed by random hexamers. Amplification of the TCR beta CDR3 was carried out by immunoSEQ multiplex PCR, which spanned a total of 54 Vbeta and 13 Jbeta segments. TCRdb re-called the immunoSEQ multiplex PCR reads with MiXCR, one entry per CDR3 protein. The sample shows about 160,000 distinct CDR3 sequences, about 91% of them seen only once.

The sequencing sample was made of CD4+ T cells from PBMCs. The chain recombines TRBV12-3 or TRBV12-4 with TRBJ2-1; D remains ambiguous. The sequence was obtained from a human donor in good health. DNA for the CDR3: TGTGCCAGCAGTTTAGTGAGGAATGAGCAGTTCTTC. Protein: CASSLVRNEQFF.